This T cell receptor beta chain was obtained from a study of PD-1 blockade in classical Hodgkin lymphoma. Trimming cost V 0 bases and J 4 bases, with 12 bases left between them. CDR1 is LNHNV, CDR2 YYDKDF, per germline (reference sequence). The CDR3 runs to 15 residues. Following autologous stem cell transplantation, relapse occurred in every patient, and exposure to brentuximab vedotin varied. Using magnetic negative selection, the CD4+ T cells were separated out of thawed PBMCs. This clone was seen only once. The table came from immunoSEQ multiplex PCR; TCRdb's copy has only in-frame clones and leaves some out. The repertoire includes around 6,700 clones, about 77% of them detected once, and approximately 4% sits in the top ten.

This receptor was obtained from a human donor with classical Hodgkin lymphoma. V usage is TRBV15 and J usage is TRBJ2-5, with D possibly being TRBD2 (5 bases). The sequencing used CD4+ T cells from blood, collected at baseline. The CDR3 loop is CATSRDNLGRETQYF. The CDR3, as DNA: TGTGCCACCAGCAGAGATAATTTGGGGAGAGAGACCCAGTACTTC.